A single sample gave rise to the 17 T cell receptor beta chains below, sequenced in a study of shared clonotypes between healthy human individuals. Data came from immunoSEQ multiplex PCR; TCRdb stores just in-frame clones and leaves some out. In the table there are some 690,000 clones, 90% of which are singletons. The sequencing sample was made of memory CD8+ T cells from PBMCs. Sample subset: CD45RO+ cells pooled with CCR7-negative TemRA cells. Every receptor here comes from a man in his late teens or twenties in good health. Some clones in this sample may be carry-over from other donors' samples.

Details on this clone: Different DNA sequences within this sample yield the same CDR3. The rearrangement joins TRBV14 to TRBJ1-2; no clear D gene. Trimming took off 1 base at V and 2 bases at J, with 5 bases between the two ends. This CDR3 contains 13 residues. From germline, CDR1 is SGHDN and CDR2 FVKESK. The CDR3 protein is CASSQGANYGYTF. CDR3 nucleotide sequence: TGTGCCAGCAGCCAAGGTGCAAACTATGGCTACACCTTC.

The CDR3 DNA is TGTGCCAGCAGTTTTGTTCCCCACAAGACTGAAGCTTTCTTT. It yields the protein CASSFVPHKTEAFF. V gene TRBV28 combines with J gene TRBJ1-1; D is unclear. Germline-derived CDR1 and CDR2 are MDHEN and SYDVKM. This CDR3 region has 14 residues. The V and J ends lost 3 bases and 5 bases respectively, with 13 bases between them.

V usage is TRBV4-1 and J usage is TRBJ2-5, with D tentatively TRBD1 (6 bases). This CDR3 is 16 amino acids long. From germline, CDR1 is MGHRA and CDR2 YSYEKL. Trimming stripped 4 bases from V and 4 bases from J, with 19 bases between. CDR3 bases: TGCGCCAGCAGCCCCACTGGTACAGGGTGGGTAGAGACCCAGTACTTC. It specifies CASSPTGTGWVETQYF.

The chain carries TRBV10-3 and TRBJ1-4; 8 bases align to TRBD1. CDR3 length: 15 amino acids. V lost 2 bases to trimming and J lost 8 bases; unmatched junction nucleotides: 7. From germline, CDR1 is ENHRY and CDR2 SYGVKD. The CDR3 region has the DNA TGTGCCATCAGTGAGAGCCCAGGGGGCGGCGAAAAACTGTTTTTT. Protein: CAISESPGGGEKLFF.

The chain uses TRBV7-9 and TRBJ2-1; the match to TRBD2 covers 15 bases. Germline V gene data show CDR1 as SEHNR and CDR2 as FQNEAQ (reference sequence). V shed 3 bases, J shed 2 bases, and the junction held 8 bases outside the gene matches. This CDR3 has 19 residues. This chain's CDR3 is CASSFASGTSGRPYNEQFF. CDR3 in DNA: TGTGCCAGCAGCTTCGCCTCCGGGACTAGCGGGAGGCCCTACAATGAGCAGTTCTTC. Filled out from reference TRBV7-9 and TRBJ2-1, the complete variable domain reads DTGVSQNPRHKITKRGQNVTFRCDPISEHNRLYWYRQTLGQGPEFLTYFQNEAQLEKSRLLSDRFSAERPKGSFSTLEIQRTEQGDSAMYLCASSFASGTSGRPYNEQFFGPGTRLTVL.

V usage is TRBV4-1 and J usage is TRBJ2-1; TRBD2 matches 10 bases. In germline, CDR1 is MGHRA, CDR2 YSYEKL. The CDR3 extends over 17 amino acids. The V segment lost 3 bases and the J segment 3 bases; nucleotides outside the gene matches: 8. CDR3: CASSHQFLAGDYNEQFF. The CDR3 DNA reads TGCGCCAGCAGCCACCAATTCCTAGCGGGGGACTACAATGAGCAGTTCTTC.

The chain is built from TRBV4-1 and TRBJ2-1, with TRBD2 identical over 8 bases. Germline V gives CDR1 MGHRA, CDR2 YSYEKL. The CDR3 is 19 residues long. V gave up 2 bases and J gave up 4 bases; unmatched junction bases: 16. This CDR3 is CASSQTLAGKPPGYNEQFF. The CDR3 DNA is TGCGCCAGCAGCCAAACGCTAGCGGGCAAACCTCCGGGGTACAATGAGCAGTTCTTC.

The chain couples TRBV27 to TRBJ1-5; D is possibly TRBD1 (6 bases). Germline CDR1 is MNHEY and CDR2 is SMNVEV (reference sequence). The CDR3 totals 19 residues. Trimming shortened V by 0 bases and J by 0 bases, and 18 bases separated the two germline ends. The CDR3 DNA is TGTGCCAGCAGTTTATCGGCCAGACAGGTCGGGCTTAGCAATCAGCCCCAGCATTTT. This sequence encodes CASSLSARQVGLSNQPQHF.

This clone has only a few counts. The rearrangement uses TRBV28 and TRBJ2-5; TRBD2 might be the D (6 bases). The ends were cut back, 11 bases at V and 1 base at J, with 14 bases in the middle. Germline CDR1 is MDHEN and CDR2 is SYDVKM. The CDR3 sequence is 13 residues long. The CDR3 DNA reads as TGTGCCGGATCGGACTACCTCCAAGAGACCCAGTACTTC. Translating it yields CAGSDYLQETQYF.

This sequence joins TRBV6-6 and TRBJ1-2; D remains unclear. This CDR3 has 12 amino acids. CDR1 and CDR2 from the germline V gene are MNHNY and SVGAGI (reference sequence). Trimming removed 5 bases at V and 3 bases at J, with 7 bases between. Here the CDR3 DNA reads TGTGCCAGCAGTCGCGGGGACTATGGCTACACCTTC. Translation: CASSRGDYGYTF.

The chain couples TRBV2 to TRBJ2-2, with 13 bases matching TRBD2. Germline trimming cut 6 bases from V and 1 base from J; bases unmatched to any gene: 5. The length of the CDR3 is 17 residues. CDR1 SNHLY and CDR2 FYNNEI come from the germline V gene. CDR3 amino acids: CASRPGLAGLNTGELFF. CDR3 bases: TGTGCCAGCAGGCCGGGACTAGCGGGATTGAACACCGGGGAGCTGTTTTTT.

As to this clone: A read error may produce the germline difference seen at one junction end. This chain joins TRBV5-1 and TRBJ1-2; weak D call: TRBD1 (5 bases). The CDR3 totals 10 residues. Germline V gene sequence: CDR1 SGHRS, CDR2 YFSETQ. The CDR3 region is CASPFVAGPF. CDR3 coding DNA: TGCGCCAGCCCCTTTGTGGCGGGACCCTTC. Complete variable domain (other parts from reference TRBV5-1 and TRBJ1-2): KAGVTQTPRYLIKTRGQQVTLSCSPISGHRSVSWYQQTPGQGLQFLFEYFSETQRNKGNFPGRFSGRQFSNSRSEMNVSTLELGDSALYLCASPFVAGPFGSGTRLTVV.

The chain has TRBV28 and TRBJ2-3; D might be TRBD1 or TRBD2, each matching 6 bases. Germline V gene sequence: CDR1 MDHEN, CDR2 SYDVKM. The CDR3 spans 13 residues. Between the trimmed V and J ends, which lost 5 bases and 5 bases, there was a span of 11 bases. CDR3 sequence: CASSPEGGDTQYF. The CDR3 DNA sequence: TGTGCCAGCAGTCCCGAGGGGGGAGATACGCAGTATTTT.

In nucleotides, the CDR3 is TGCGCCAGCAGCCAAGGGAGACAGGGAAGAGAGACCCAGTACTTC. This translates into CASSQGRQGRETQYF. V gene TRBV4-3 combines with J gene TRBJ2-5; TRBD1 matches at 7 bases. The CDR3 runs to 15 residues. Losses at the gene ends were 1 base for V and 4 bases for J; bases not matched to a gene: 6. Germline V gene data show CDR1 as LGHNA and CDR2 as YSLEER.

The chain is built from TRBV27 and TRBJ2-1; 8 bases map to TRBD1. Germline CDR1 reads MNHEY; CDR2 reads SMNVEV (reference sequence). The V gene end was trimmed by 4 bases and the J gene end by 4 bases; junction bases not matched to a gene: 9. This CDR3 contains 16 residues. CDR3 DNA: TGTGCCAGCAGTTCCCGGGACAGGCAGTTATACAATGAGCAGTTCTTC. It yields the protein CASSSRDRQLYNEQFF.

This rearrangement joins TRBV14 to TRBJ2-2, with TRBD1 matching 7 bases. This CDR3 has 17 residues. CDR1 is SGHDN, CDR2 FVKESK, per germline. Losses at the gene ends were 5 bases for V and 2 bases for J; bases not matched to a gene: 11. The CDR3 reads CASSATNRDSNTGELFF. The DNA of the CDR3 is TGTGCCAGCAGCGCCACCAACCGGGACAGTAACACCGGGGAGCTGTTTTTT.

This chain uses TRBV9 with TRBJ2-6, with 8 bases aligning to TRBD1. CDR1 is SGDLS, CDR2 YYNGEE, per germline. CDR3 length equals 18 residues. V dropped 6 bases and J dropped 2; count of bases not matched to a gene: 13. CDR3: CASNARTGLWTGANVLTF. The DNA of the CDR3 is TGTGCCAGCAACGCTAGGACAGGGTTGTGGACTGGGGCCAACGTCCTGACTTTC.